Listed below are T cell receptor beta chains from one sample, sequenced in a study of T cell changes during pregnancy in multiple sclerosis. Generated by immunoSEQ multiplex PCR, the TCRdb table keeps only in-frame clones and is missing some. The sample has 65,000 to 90,000 clones; 91% are singletons. Sequences were derived from PBMCs, sampled in the first trimester of pregnancy. Receptors originate from a female donor in good health, serving as a control in a pregnancy study. Some clones in this sample may be carry-over from other donors' samples. Both conserved end residues are part of each CDR3. The order of the fields is V gene, J gene, clone size, D gene, CDR3 DNA, CDR3 protein. D genes are given only for firm matches. Part of the rows lack a size; the others show once, few, many or a class for expanded clones.

>TRBV27|TRBJ2-1|-|TRBD2
TGTGCCAGCAGTTTGACAGTGGCGGGGGGGCACAATGAGCAGTTCTTC
CASSLTVAGGHNEQFF
>TRBV4-3|TRBJ2-1|-|TRBD1
TGCGCCAGCAGCCGCTCAGGGGGCAATGAGCAGTTCTTC
CASSRSGGNEQFF
>TRBV5-1|TRBJ2-5|once|TRBD2
TGCGCCAGCAGCTGGGGACTAGCGGAGGTAGGGGAGACCCAGTACTTC
CASSWGLAEVGETQYF
>TRBV9|TRBJ2-2|-|TRBD2
TGTGCCAGCAGCGTAGCTCTCGAGCGGGAGGGCCTCAACACCGGGGAGCTGTTTTTT
CASSVALEREGLNTGELFF
>TRBV7-3|TRBJ2-5|-|TRBD2
TGTGCCAGCAGCTTATTGGGACTAGCGTCAGAGACCCAGTACTTC
CASSLLGLASETQYF
>TRBV11-2|TRBJ2-3|-|-
TGTGCCAGCAGCCCATCGAGGGGGGGGGTCACAGATACGCAGTATTTT
CASSPSRGGVTDTQYF
>TRBV6-6|TRBJ1-2|-|-
TGTGCCAGCGGGAGCAGCGACTATGGCTACACCTTC
CASGSSDYGYTF
>TRBV5-4|TRBJ2-3|once|TRBD1
TGTGCCAGCAGCGACCCGAGACAGGGGACTTCAGATACGCAGTATTTT
CASSDPRQGTSDTQYF
>TRBV2|TRBJ1-3|few|TRBD1
TGTGCCAGCAGGGACAGGAAGATCTCTGGAAACACCATATATTTT
CASRDRKISGNTIYF
>TRBV7-9|TRBJ1-3|-|TRBD1
TGTGCCAGCAGCCGGACAGGGGCTGGAAACACCATATATTTT
CASSRTGAGNTIYF
>TRBV6-1|TRBJ1-3|-|TRBD1
TGTGCCAGCAGTGGGGGAGACAGGGGAAGATCTGGAAACACCATATATTTT
CASSGGDRGRSGNTIYF
>TRBV27|TRBJ1-4|-|-
TGTGCCAGCAGTTCCAACGGTGAAAAACTGTTTTTT
CASSSNGEKLFF
>TRBV4-2|TRBJ1-5|-|-
TGTGCCAGCAGCAATCCGAGTTCCGGGCCCCAGCATTTT
CASSNPSSGPQHF
>TRBV6-4|TRBJ1-6|-|-
TGTGCCAGCAGTGAGGGGGCCGTCAGCTCCTATAATTCACCCCTCCACTTT
CASSEGAVSSYNSPLHF
>TRBV29-1|TRBJ2-7|-|TRBD1
TGCAGCGTTGGGGGGGGACAGGGGAACGAGCAGTACTTC
CSVGGGQGNEQYF
>TRBV5-1|TRBJ1-1|-|TRBD1
TGCGCCAGCAGCCCAGGGGGCTCTGGAGCTTTCTTT
CASSPGGSGAFF
>TRBV30|TRBJ2-1|-|-
TGTGCCTGGAGAGCGGTCTATCAATACAATGAGCAGTTCTTC
CAWRAVYQYNEQFF
>TRBV18|TRBJ2-4|-|-
TGTGCCAGCTCAGTCTCCGGGACTGCAAACATTCAGTACTTC
CASSVSGTANIQYF
>TRBV28|TRBJ2-5|-|-
TGTGCCAGCAGTCTACGGACTGCAGAGACCCAGTACTTC
CASSLRTAETQYF
>TRBV28|TRBJ2-5|-|-
TGTGCCAGCAAAAGAGGCTCGGACTTC
CASKRGSDF
>TRBV25-1|TRBJ1-1|-|-
TGTGCCAGCGCAGAAGGGGGGGCCATGAACACTGAAGCTTTCTTT
CASAEGGAMNTEAFF
>TRBV18|TRBJ1-1|-|TRBD1
TGTGCCAGCTCACCGGGACAGGGATATGGAAACACTGAAGCTTTCTTT
CASSPGQGYGNTEAFF
>TRBV6-1|TRBJ1-3|-|TRBD1
TGTGCCAGCAGTGAACGGACAGGGGGCGGAAACACCATATATTTT
CASSERTGGGNTIYF
>TRBV6-5|TRBJ1-4|few|TRBD1
TGTGCCAGCAGTCTAACAGGGGGCGCGGGCGAAAAACTGTTTTTT
CASSLTGGAGEKLFF
>TRBV2|TRBJ2-3|-|-
TGTGCCAGCAGTGTAGTCGGTACCACAGATACGCAGTATTTT
CASSVVGTTDTQYF
>TRBV14|TRBJ1-6|-|-
TGTGCCAGCAGCCAAGGGAGGGAAACCAACTATAATTCACCCCTCCACTTT
CASSQGRETNYNSPLHF
>TRBV11-1|TRBJ2-5|-|-
TGTGCCAGCAGCTTAGTGTCAGGGTTGGGAGAGACCCAGTACTTC
CASSLVSGLGETQYF
>TRBV4-2|TRBJ2-1|-|-
TGTGCCAGCAGCCAAGCGGGAGAATCAACCCCCTACAATGAGCAGTTCTTC
CASSQAGESTPYNEQFF
>TRBV5-4|TRBJ2-3|-|-
TGTGCCAGCAGCCAGGACTTCGGTAGAGATACGCAGTATTTT
CASSQDFGRDTQYF
>TRBV7-2|TRBJ2-7|-|TRBD2
TGTGCCAGCAGCTTAGCGAGCGGGGCGAACTACGAGCAGTACTTC
CASSLASGANYEQYF
>TRBV6-5|TRBJ2-3|-|-
TGTGCCAGCAGGGGTACTGGGGGCCCCACAGATACGCAGTATTTT
CASRGTGGPTDTQYF
>TRBV6-1|TRBJ2-3|many|TRBD2
TGTGCCAGCAGTGAATCGCGGGGGAGTGGCGCAGATACGCAGTATTTT
CASSESRGSGADTQYF
>TRBV30|TRBJ2-3|-|TRBD1
TGTGCCTGGGGACAGGGTGCTGGCACAGATACGCAGTATTTT
CAWGQGAGTDTQYF
>TRBV6-5|TRBJ2-4|-|-
TGTGCCAGCAGCCCCGGACTAGCCAAAAACATTCAGTACTTC
CASSPGLAKNIQYF
>TRBV7-3|TRBJ2-3|-|TRBD2
TGTGCCAGCAGCTTAACAGCGGGAGGGGTAGATACGCAGTATTTT
CASSLTAGGVDTQYF
>TRBV28|TRBJ1-4|-|-
TGTGCCAGCAGTCACCGACAGGAATCCTGGCTGGACGAAAAACTGTTTTTT
CASSHRQESWLDEKLFF
>TRBV7-7|TRBJ2-1|-|-
TGTGCTAGCAGCTTCCCGGGGCGGGGCAATGAGCAGTTCTTC
CASSFPGRGNEQFF
>TRBV7-2|TRBJ2-1|-|TRBD1
TGTGCCAGCAGCCGGACAGGGGGAAATGAGCAGTTCTTC
CASSRTGGNEQFF
>TRBV28|TRBJ1-2|-|TRBD1
TGTGCCAGCAGAAAACAGGGGGCATTCTATGGCTACACCTTC
CASRKQGAFYGYTF
>TRBV4-2|TRBJ2-1|-|TRBD1
TGTGCCAGCAGCTCACAGGGGAATGAGCAGTTCTTC
CASSSQGNEQFF
>TRBV11-2|TRBJ2-7|-|-
TGTGCCAGCAGCTCCCTAGGCCACGAGCAGTACTTC
CASSSLGHEQYF
>TRBV11-2|TRBJ1-2|-|-
TGTGCCAGCAGATCAGGGGATATACTAGGCTACACCTTC
CASRSGDILGYTF
>TRBV11-2|TRBJ1-1|-|TRBD1
TGTGCCAGCAGCTTTGGGACAGCAAACACTGAAGCTTTCTTT
CASSFGTANTEAFF
>TRBV7-9|TRBJ2-7|-|TRBD2
TGTGCCAGCAGCTCCTTAACGGGACTAGGGGATCCCTACGAGCAGTACTTC
CASSSLTGLGDPYEQYF
>TRBV18|TRBJ2-5|-|TRBD2
TGTGCCAGCTCACCACAAAGGACTAGCGGACAAGAGACCCAGTACTTC
CASSPQRTSGQETQYF
>TRBV11-2|TRBJ1-6|-|-
TGTGCCAGCAGCCTTTCCGGGACTTCAGATTCACCCCTCCACTTT
CASSLSGTSDSPLHF
>TRBV4-3|TRBJ2-5|-|TRBD2
TGCGCCAGCAGCCAATCCGTAGCGGGAGTAGAGACCCAGTACTTC
CASSQSVAGVETQYF
>TRBV14|TRBJ2-3|-|TRBD2
TGTGCCAGCAGCCCCGGACTAGCGGGAAGCACAGATACGCAGTATTTT
CASSPGLAGSTDTQYF
>TRBV28|TRBJ1-1|-|-
TGTGCCAGCACCACGAGGGAGGGGAACACTGAAGCTTTCTTT
CASTTREGNTEAFF
>TRBV15|TRBJ2-3|-|TRBD2
TGTGCCACCAGCAGAATGCCGACTAGCGGGTTGGGAACTACAGATACGCAGTATTTT
CATSRMPTSGLGTTDTQYF
>TRBV28|TRBJ1-1|-|TRBD1
TGTGCCAGCAGTCTACAGGGGCACACTGAAGCTTTCTTT
CASSLQGHTEAFF
>TRBV2|TRBJ1-5|-|TRBD1
TGTGCCAGCAGCCTGTCAGGGGGTTATCAGCCCCAGCATTTT
CASSLSGGYQPQHF
>TRBV29-1|TRBJ1-1|-|TRBD1
TGCAGCGTTGACCGGGGACAGGGGGCGGGAACTGAAGCTTTCTTT
CSVDRGQGAGTEAFF
>TRBV6-1|TRBJ2-4|-|-
TGTGCCAGCAGTGTTGACTGGGCCAAAAACATTCAGTACTTC
CASSVDWAKNIQYF
>TRBV13|TRBJ2-1|-|TRBD1
TGTGCCAGCAGCTTAGCCTGGCCGGGACAGGGTACCTACAATGAGCAGTTCTTC
CASSLAWPGQGTYNEQFF
>TRBV27|TRBJ2-7|-|-
TGTGCCAGTAGGACAGTTCGCGACGAGCAGTACTTC
CASRTVRDEQYF
>TRBV7-2|TRBJ2-4|-|TRBD2
TGTGCCAGCAGCTTTGATAGCGGGAGATATGCCAAAAACATTCAGTACTTC
CASSFDSGRYAKNIQYF
>TRBV6-4|TRBJ2-1|-|TRBD2
TGTGCCAGCAGTGACGGAACTAGCGGGGCCAATGAGCAGTTCTTC
CASSDGTSGANEQFF
>TRBV7-8|TRBJ2-5|-|-
TGTGCCAGCATCCCCCCCCAGGAATGGGAGACCCAGTACTTC
CASIPPQEWETQYF